The rows below give T cell receptor beta chains drawn from one sample of a study of blood T cell repertoires in COVID-19. Assay used: immunoSEQ multiplex PCR; TCRdb lists only in-frame clones, some missing. The table has 40,000 to 65,000 clones, more than 60% seen once. Input material: peripheral blood. The receptors were gathered from a human donor with active or convalescent COVID-19. The donor label of this sample is uncertain. Each CDR3 is given with its conserved first and last residue. The D gene is left open where the match is weak. Clone size, where shown, is once, few, many, or a class for clones that have expanded.

j_call v_call d_call clone_size cdr3_nt cdr3_aa
TRBJ2-3 TRBV5-4 . . TGTGCCAGCAGCTCGCAGGGGACAGATACGCAGTATTTT CASSSQGTDTQYF
TRBJ2-4 TRBV20-1 TRBD1 . TGCAGTGCTAGTTCTCTTGGACAGGAGAAAAACATTCAGTACTTC CSASSLGQEKNIQYF
TRBJ2-6 TRBV9 TRBD2 once TGTGCCAGCAGCTCCCTCCTAGCGGAGGTCTCTGGGGCCAACGTCCTGACTTTC CASSSLLAEVSGANVLTF
TRBJ2-7 TRBV30 . . TGTGCCTGGAGTGTACCTCTCGGGCGGGCCGAGCAGTACTTC CAWSVPLGRAEQYF
TRBJ2-1 TRBV7-6 TRBD2 few TGTGCCAGCAGCTTAGCCGGGACTAGCGGCTACAATGAGCAGTTCTTC CASSLAGTSGYNEQFF
TRBJ2-7 TRBV7-9 . . TGTGCCAGCAGCCCCGGGAGAGCTCTCGAGCAGTACTTC CASSPGRALEQYF
TRBJ1-1 TRBV10-3 . . TGTGCCATCAGTGACGGAACAGGTTTGAACACTGAAGCTTTCTTT CAISDGTGLNTEAFF
TRBJ1-5 TRBV10-3 . . TGTGCCATCAGAGGACTGCCTGATCAGCCCCAGCATTTT CAIRGLPDQPQHF
TRBJ1-1 TRBV18 . . TGTGCCAGCTCAGTCGACAGAAACACTGAAGCTTTCTTT CASSVDRNTEAFF
TRBJ2-3 TRBV5-1 TRBD2 . TGCGCCAGCAGTGGGCTAGCGGGAGGATACACAGATACGCAGTATTTT CASSGLAGGYTDTQYF
TRBJ2-1 TRBV5-1 TRBD2 . TGCGCCAGCAGCTTGGGGACTAGCGCTCAAGAGCAGTTCTTC CASSLGTSAQEQFF
TRBJ1-5 TRBV6-5 TRBD1 few TGTGCCAGCAGTTACTCGGGGACAGGGGGCAATCAGCCCCAGCATTTT CASSYSGTGGNQPQHF
TRBJ1-4 TRBV7-2 TRBD1 . TGTGCCAGCAGTCAAGTCGGGACAGGGTATGAAAAACTGTTTTTT CASSQVGTGYEKLFF
TRBJ2-6 TRBV19 . . TGTGCCAGTAGTATGATGCCAACAGGGAGTGGGGCCAACGTCCTGACTTTC CASSMMPTGSGANVLTF
TRBJ2-7 TRBV20-1 . . TGCAGTGCTAGTGTGGCAGGTAGAGACCGGTTCTACGAGCAGTACTTC CSASVAGRDRFYEQYF
TRBJ2-7 TRBV5-1 TRBD2 . TGCGCCAGCAGCTCCCTCGGGCTAGCGGGTTCCTACGAGCAGTACTTC CASSSLGLAGSYEQYF
TRBJ1-2 TRBV29-1 . few TGCAGCGTTGATGATACAGTACGCTATGGCTACACCTTC CSVDDTVRYGYTF
TRBJ1-1 TRBV28 . . TGTGCCAGCAGTTTACAGAACACTGAAGCTTTCTTT CASSLQNTEAFF
TRBJ1-2 TRBV25-1 . . TGTGCCAGCAGTGAAGGGGGCTGGGATGGCTACACCTTC CASSEGGWDGYTF
TRBJ1-4 TRBV25-1 TRBD1 . TGTGCCAGCAGTCGGTTAACAGGGGGCTTGGAAAAACTGTTTTTT CASSRLTGGLEKLFF
TRBJ2-7 TRBV19 TRBD1 once TGTGCCAGTAGTCCCTGGACAGGGGACGAGCAGTACTTC CASSPWTGDEQYF
TRBJ2-3 TRBV7-8 . . TGTGCCAGCAGCTTCGTAGGGGGAGGGCGAAACGTAGATACGCAGTATTTT CASSFVGGGRNVDTQYF